Presented here are 21 T cell receptor beta chains from one specimen sequenced in a study of post-analysis software for immune sequencing data. Whole-study findings and limits: Relative to controls, patients had 4 or 5 TRBV segments at higher frequency, with TRBV5-6, TRBV5-1 and TRBV20-1 among these.

Their antigens remain unidentified. Carried by the TCR beta cDNA libraries were unique molecular identifiers. TCRdb re-analysed the PCR reads in MiXCR, keeping a single row per CDR3 protein. The data hold 350,000 to 500,000 distinct CDR3 sequences, with roughly 38% observed a single time. Sequencing was carried out using blood. The receptors were gathered from a girl aged 2-10 years with multiple sclerosis.

The chain recombines TRBV29-1 with TRBJ2-7; 7 bases map to TRBD2. The CDR3 runs 14 residues. Germline CDR1 SQVTM, CDR2 ANQGSEA. J was trimmed by 2 bases and V by 5 bases; bases with no gene match: 9. The CDR3: CSVLPRESPYEQYF. As DNA, the CDR3 is TGCAGCGTTCTGCCGCGGGAGTCTCCCTACGAGCAGTACTTC.

The chain employs TRBV7-9 and TRBJ2-5; D is unclear. Germline V gene lookup returns CDR1 SEHNR and CDR2 FQNEAQ (reference sequence). The CDR3 extends over 15 amino acids. V was trimmed by 5 bases and J by 11 bases, leaving 24 bases between them. The CDR3 spells CASSPPRLAISGQYF. CDR3 in DNA: TGTGCCAGCAGCCCCCCACGGTTGGCCATCTCTGGGCAGTACTTC.

In its sample, this clonotype was seen a few times. The chain recombines TRBV7-9 with TRBJ2-5; TRBD2 agrees at 8 bases. Germline CDR1 is SEHNR and CDR2 is FQNEAQ (reference sequence). V dropped 6 bases and J dropped 4; count of bases not matched to a gene: 10. The length of the CDR3 is 15 residues. CDR3 sequence (DNA): TGTGCCAGCAGTCCTCGGGAGCGGGAGCTAGAGACCCAGTACTTC. It translates to CASSPRERELETQYF.

CDR3 bases: TGTGCCAGCAGCTTAGTGGGGATAGCGTCGGGTTTCTACGAGCAGTACTTC. This encodes CASSLVGIASGFYEQYF. The J gene is TRBJ2-7, the V gene TRBV7-2, with a tentative D call TRBD2 (5 bases). There are 17 residues in the CDR3. The germline V and J ends were trimmed by 1 base and 3 bases, with 19 bases remaining between them. The germline V gene encodes CDR1 SGHTA and CDR2 FQGNSA.

Comment on this clonotype: In this CDR3 the conserved last residue, phenylalanine or tryptophan, is missing, so a read error is likely. V and J are TRBV29-1 and TRBJ1-4, with D possibly matching TRBD1 (6 bases). The V end was cut by 2 bases, the J end by 7 bases, with 14 bases between. Germline CDR1 and CDR2: SQVTM and ANQGSEA. CDR3 length: 14 residues. DNA for the CDR3: TGCAGCGTTGAAAGGGCAGGGGATGGTGAAAAACTGTTTTTG. This translates into CSVERAGDGEKLFL.

CDR3 sequence (DNA): TGCAGTGCCTCAGGTGAAAGCTCCTACGAGCAGTACTTC. Its translation: CSASGESSYEQYF. This rearrangement joins TRBV20-1 to TRBJ2-7, with unresolved D. Germline V gene lookup returns CDR1 DFQATT and CDR2 SNEGSKA (reference sequence). The CDR3 length is 13 residues. V shed 6 bases and J shed 0 bases, with 12 bases lying between them.

V usage is TRBV7-9 and J usage is TRBJ1-1, with 10 bases lining up with TRBD1. Trimming cost V 1 base and J 3 bases; bases outside gene matches: 2. CDR1 and CDR2 (germline): SEHNR, FQNEAQ (reference sequence). The CDR3 contains 15 residues. DNA for the CDR3: TGTGCCAGCAGCTTAGGGGGGACAGGGGACACTGAAGCTTTCTTT. Translation gives CASSLGGTGDTEAFF.

V gene TRBV29-1 combines with J gene TRBJ1-1, with 8 positions matching TRBD1. The ends lost 5 bases at V and 6 bases at J; junction bases unmatched: 2. CDR3 length equals 11 residues. CDR1 is SQVTM, CDR2 ANQGSEA, per germline. The CDR3 here is CSVMDRAEAFF. DNA for the CDR3: TGCAGCGTTATGGACAGGGCTGAAGCTTTCTTT. The whole variable domain, filled in from reference TRBV29-1 and TRBJ1-1, reads SAVISQKPSRDICQRGTSLTIQCQVDSQVTMMFWYRQQPGQSLTLIATANQGSEATYESGFVIDKFPISRPNLTFSTLTVSNMSPEDSSIYLCSVMDRAEAFFGQGTRLTVV.

The chain is built from TRBV11-2 and TRBJ2-5; tentative D call: TRBD2 (6 bases). Germline V CDR1 and CDR2: SGHAT, FQNNGV. This CDR3 contains 11 residues. Trimming stripped 6 bases from V and 11 bases from J, with 13 bases between. The CDR3: CASRRGDVQYF. The CDR3 bases are TGTGCCAGCAGACGCGGGGACGTTCAGTACTTC.

CDR3 in amino acids: CASSPSDQGALNTEAFF. The CDR3 region has the DNA TGTGCCAGCAGTCCCAGCGACCAGGGGGCTCTGAACACTGAAGCTTTCTTT. The chain links TRBV12-3 or TRBV12-4 to TRBJ1-1, with 8 bases lining up with TRBD1. The CDR3 is made up of 17 amino acids. Germline trimming cut 5 bases from V and 0 bases from J; bases unmatched to any gene: 11.

With respect to this clonotype: Its ends do not fully match the called genes, so a read error is possible. The chain links TRBV20-1 to TRBJ2-7, with 8 positions matching TRBD2. The CDR3 length is 13 residues. Germline V gene lookup returns CDR1 DFQATT and CDR2 SNEGSKA (reference sequence). Here the CDR3 reads CNARLPSGYEQYF. In DNA form, the CDR3 reads TGCAATGCTAGACTTCCTAGCGGGTACGAGCAGTACTTC.

There are a few counts of this clonotype. The chain joins TRBV10-2 to TRBJ2-1; D call uncertain. The CDR3 is 15 residues long. Between the trimmed V and J ends, which lost 3 bases and 1 base, there was a span of 10 bases. CDR1 is WSHSY and CDR2 is SAAADI in the germline V gene. The CDR3 DNA is TGCGCCAGCAGTGATTCAAGGGCATCCTACAATGAGCAGTTCTTC. Its protein is CASSDSRASYNEQFF.

This chain joins TRBV12-3 or TRBV12-4 and TRBJ1-5, with 9 bases identical to TRBD1. V was pared by 4 bases and J by 7 bases, with 5 bases of the junction left unmatched. CDR3 length: 14 amino acids. CDR3: CASSSTGGEQPQHF. CDR3 nucleotides: TGTGCCAGCAGTTCTACAGGGGGCGAGCAGCCCCAGCATTTT.

This clonotype was detected only once. Compared with germline, one end of the junction differs, possibly owing to a read error. The chain couples TRBV10-3 to TRBJ1-2; D is possibly TRBD1 (5 bases). This CDR3 region has 12 residues. CDR1 and CDR2 from the germline V gene are ENHRY and SYGVKD. The CDR3 DNA is TGTGCCGTCAGTGAGTCGGGACTCGGCTACACCTTC. Translated, it gives CAVSESGLGYTF.

The CDR3 DNA reads as TGTGCCAGCAGCTTAGCGGATGCGGAGCAGTTCTTC. Protein: CASSLADAEQFF. This chain joins TRBV7-9 and TRBJ2-1; D unresolved. Deletions cut 0 bases from V and 10 bases from J, with 7 bases between. Germline assignment: CDR1 SEHNR and CDR2 FQNEAQ (reference sequence). This CDR3 is built from 12 residues. The full variable domain, rest sourced from reference TRBV7-9 and TRBJ2-1, is DTGVSQNPRHKITKRGQNVTFRCDPISEHNRLYWYRQTLGQGPEFLTYFQNEAQLEKSRLLSDRFSAERPKGSFSTLEIQRTEQGDSAMYLCASSLADAEQFFGPGTRLTVL.

The chain recombines TRBV7-9 with TRBJ2-1, with D maybe TRBD1 (5 bases). Trimming shortened V by 4 bases and J by 10 bases, and 8 bases separated the two germline ends. Germline V gene lookup returns CDR1 SEHNR and CDR2 FQNEAQ (reference sequence). The CDR3 has 11 residues. The CDR3 reads CASSWRQEQFF. The CDR3 coding sequence is TGTGCCAGCAGCTGGAGACAGGAGCAGTTCTTC.

This clonotype was seen only once. The V call is TRBV20-1, the J call TRBJ1-1; D gene ambiguous. Germline V gives CDR1 DFQATT, CDR2 SNEGSKA (reference sequence). The CDR3 is 12 residues long. The ends were cut back, 3 bases at V and 1 base at J, with 6 bases in the middle. CDR3 loop: CSASEGNTEAFF. The CDR3 DNA reads TGCAGTGCTAGTGAGGGGAACACTGAAGCTTTCTTT.

The chain uses TRBV20-1 and TRBJ2-1; unclear D gene. Looked up from germline, CDR1 is DFQATT and CDR2 is SNEGSKA (reference sequence). The CDR3 covers 12 residues. Trimming took off 6 bases at V and 7 bases at J, with 13 bases between the two ends. This CDR3 is CSAPGDRNEQFF. CDR3 sequence (DNA): TGCAGTGCCCCTGGGGATAGGAATGAGCAGTTCTTC.

The chain employs TRBV15 and TRBJ1-2, with TRBD1 matching over 7 bases. CDR3 length: 15 amino acids. Germline V gives CDR1 LNHNV, CDR2 YYDKDF (reference sequence). V trimming: 1 base; J trimming: 3 bases; junction bases outside the gene matches: 5. The CDR3 nucleotides read TGTGCCACCAGCAGAGGGGGGACAGTCTACTATGGCTACACCTTC. It yields the protein CATSRGGTVYYGYTF.

This chain links TRBV20-1 with TRBJ2-7, with D possibly matching TRBD2 (6 bases). The CDR3 has 13 residues. Germline V CDR1 and CDR2: DFQATT, SNEGSKA (reference sequence). Trimming stripped 1 base from V and 5 bases from J, with 12 bases between. In DNA, the CDR3 is TGCAGTGCTAGAGCCCCTAGCGCCCACGAGCAGTACTTC. This sequence encodes CSARAPSAHEQYF.

The J gene is TRBJ2-2, the V gene TRBV11-2, with D possibly being TRBD1 (6 bases). V dropped 5 bases and J dropped 4 bases, with 14 bases sitting between them. Germline-derived CDR1 and CDR2 are SGHAT and FQNNGV. The CDR3 extends over 15 amino acids. This CDR3 is CASSHESGVTGELFF. The CDR3 DNA is TGTGCCAGCAGCCACGAATCAGGGGTCACCGGGGAGCTGTTTTTT.